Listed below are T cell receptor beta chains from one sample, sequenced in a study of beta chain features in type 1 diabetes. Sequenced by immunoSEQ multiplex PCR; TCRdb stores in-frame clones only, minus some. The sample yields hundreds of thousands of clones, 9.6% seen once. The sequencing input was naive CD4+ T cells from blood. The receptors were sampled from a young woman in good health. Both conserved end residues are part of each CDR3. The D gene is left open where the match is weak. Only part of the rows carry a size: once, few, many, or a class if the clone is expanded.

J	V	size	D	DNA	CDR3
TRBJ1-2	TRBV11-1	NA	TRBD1	TGTGCCAGCAGCTCGGGGACAGGGGACGGTAACTATGGCTACACCTTC	CASSSGTGDGNYGYTF
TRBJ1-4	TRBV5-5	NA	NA	TGTGCCAGCAGCTTGAACAGGAACGAAAAACTGTTTTTT	CASSLNRNEKLFF
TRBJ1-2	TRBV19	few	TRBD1	TGTGCCAGTAGTGTCGGGACAGTTAGCATTAACTATGGCTACACCTTC	CASSVGTVSINYGYTF
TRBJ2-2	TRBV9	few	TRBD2	TGTGCCAGCAGCCCTACCGGGACTATGAACACCGGGGAGCTGTTTTTT	CASSPTGTMNTGELFF
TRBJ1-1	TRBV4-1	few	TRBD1	TGCGCCAGCAGCCAAGGGCAGGGGGACACTGAAGCTTTCTTT	CASSQGQGDTEAFF
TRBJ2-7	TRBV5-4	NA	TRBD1	TGTGCCAGCAGCTGGGACAGGGACACCACCTACGAGCAGTACTTC	CASSWDRDTTYEQYF
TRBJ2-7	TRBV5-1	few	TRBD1	TGCGCCAGCAGCCCCGGGACAGGGCACCACGAGCAGTACTTC	CASSPGTGHHEQYF
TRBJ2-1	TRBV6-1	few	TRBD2	TGTGCCAGCAGGAATAGCGGGAGAGACTACAATGAGCAGTTCTTC	CASRNSGRDYNEQFF
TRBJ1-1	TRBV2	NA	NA	TGTGCCAGCAGTGAAGAAGGGGGGAACACTGAAGCTTTCTTT	CASSEEGGNTEAFF
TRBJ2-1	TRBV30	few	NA	TGTGCCTGGAAACGGGGTACCTACAATGAGCAGTTCTTC	CAWKRGTYNEQFF
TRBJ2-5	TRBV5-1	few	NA	TGCGCCAGCAGCTTGGCGGCGGCAGGTGGGGGGGAGACCCAGTACTTC	CASSLAAAGGGETQYF
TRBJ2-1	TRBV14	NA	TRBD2	TGTGCCAGCAGCCAAGTAGCGGGAGCCTACAATGAGCAGTTCTTC	CASSQVAGAYNEQFF
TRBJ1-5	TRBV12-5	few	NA	TGTGCTAGTGGCCCGGACAGAAATCAGCCCCAGCATTTT	CASGPDRNQPQHF
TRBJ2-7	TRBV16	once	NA	TGTGCCAGCAGACTCCACACAGCCGGCAGCTACGAGCAGTACTTC	CASRLHTAGSYEQYF
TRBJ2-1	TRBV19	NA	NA	TGTGCCAGTAGTATTGAGGGGGGGAATGAGCAGTTCTTC	CASSIEGGNEQFF
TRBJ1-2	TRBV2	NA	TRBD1	TGTGCCAGCAGTGGCGACAGGGGGAACTTTGGCTACACCTTC	CASSGDRGNFGYTF
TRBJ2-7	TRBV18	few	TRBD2	TGTGCCAGCTCCGAGACTAGCGGGAGGTCCTACGAGCAGTACTTC	CASSETSGRSYEQYF
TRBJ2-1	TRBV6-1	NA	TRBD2	TGTGCCAGCAGTGAAAACCCGGGACTAGCGGGAGAACAGTTCTTC	CASSENPGLAGEQFF
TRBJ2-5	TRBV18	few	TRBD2	TGTGCCAGCTCACCCAACGGGGGGGCCCAGTACTTC	CASSPNGGAQYF
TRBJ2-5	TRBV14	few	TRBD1	TGTGCCAGCAGCCAAGACCCCCGGAGACAGGGAACCCAGTACTTC	CASSQDPRRQGTQYF
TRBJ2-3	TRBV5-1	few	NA	TGCGCCAGCAGCTTGGACCCCCTCAGGGCCCAAAAACAGTATTTT	CASSLDPLRAQKQYF
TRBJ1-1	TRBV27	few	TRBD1	TGTGCCAGCAGTTTCGGGGACAGGGGGAACACTGAAGCTTTCTTT	CASSFGDRGNTEAFF
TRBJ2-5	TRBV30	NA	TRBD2	TGTGCCTGGGGGCTTGGCGGGGGAGGAGAGACCCAGTACTTC	CAWGLGGGGETQYF
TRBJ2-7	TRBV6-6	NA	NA	TGTGCCAGCAGTTACCCGGGGAGAGCCTACGAGCAGTACTTC	CASSYPGRAYEQYF
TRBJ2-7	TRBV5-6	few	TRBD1	TGTGCCAGCAGCCGGATGGGACAGGGGTACGAGCAGTACTTC	CASSRMGQGYEQYF
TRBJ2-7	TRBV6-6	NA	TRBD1	TGTGCCAGCAGTTACCCTAGACAGGGTAGTTACGAGCAGTACTTC	CASSYPRQGSYEQYF
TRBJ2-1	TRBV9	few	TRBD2	TGTGCCAGCAGCGTAGCGGGACTAGCGGTTAACTCCTACAATGAGCAGTTCTTC	CASSVAGLAVNSYNEQFF
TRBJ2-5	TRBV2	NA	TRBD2	TGTGCCAGCAGTGACCTAGCGGGAGCCCAGTACTTC	CASSDLAGAQYF
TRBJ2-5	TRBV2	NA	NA	TGTGCCAGCAGTGAATCCGGCGGAGAAGAGACCCAGTACTTC	CASSESGGEETQYF
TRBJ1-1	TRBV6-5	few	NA	TGTGCCAGCAGTCGGAGCGGGCGGTACACTGAAGCTTTCTTT	CASSRSGRYTEAFF
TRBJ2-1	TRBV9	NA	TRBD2	TGTGCCAGCAGCGCCCCGGGACTAGCGGGAGCGAATGAGCAGTTCTTC	CASSAPGLAGANEQFF
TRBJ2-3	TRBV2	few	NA	TGTGCCACCTCGACAGGCTCGGGCACAGATACGCAGTATTTT	CATSTGSGTDTQYF
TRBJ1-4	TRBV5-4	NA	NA	TGTGCCAGCAGCCTGGACAGCTCTGATGAAAAACTGTTTTTT	CASSLDSSDEKLFF
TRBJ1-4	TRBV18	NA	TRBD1	TGTGCCAGCTCACCCAAACAGGGGGAAAAACTGTTTTTT	CASSPKQGEKLFF
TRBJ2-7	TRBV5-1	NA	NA	TGCGCCAGCAGCTTGGACAAAGGGGACTACGAGCAGTACTTC	CASSLDKGDYEQYF
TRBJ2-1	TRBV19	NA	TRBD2	TGTGCCAGTAGTAGTGGGACTAGCTTCGATGAGCAGTTCTTC	CASSSGTSFDEQFF
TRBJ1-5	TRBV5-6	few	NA	TGTGCCAGCAGCTTTTGGGCATTGGGCAATCAGCCCCAGCATTTT	CASSFWALGNQPQHF
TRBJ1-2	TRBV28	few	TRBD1	TGTGCCAGCAGTTTATTGGGACAGGGGGAGGTCTATGGCTACACCTTC	CASSLLGQGEVYGYTF
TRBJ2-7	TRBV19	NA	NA	TGTGCCAGTACCCCAGACATTGCTTCCTACGAGCAGTACTTC	CASTPDIASYEQYF
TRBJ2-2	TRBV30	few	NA	TGTGCCTGGAGTCTTGGGCAGGGTCGGGCCGGGGAGCTGTTTTTT	CAWSLGQGRAGELFF
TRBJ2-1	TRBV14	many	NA	TGTGCCAGCAGCCGGGACAACCCGAGGGGTGAGCAGTTCTTC	CASSRDNPRGEQFF
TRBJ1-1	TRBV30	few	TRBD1	TGTGCCTGGAGTGGGACAGGGAGGAACACTGAAGCTTTCTTT	CAWSGTGRNTEAFF
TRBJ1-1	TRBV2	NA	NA	TGTGCCAGCGACTCGGGAGATTCGAACACTGAAGCTTTCTTT	CASDSGDSNTEAFF
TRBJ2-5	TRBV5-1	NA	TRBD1	TGCGCCAGCAGCACTAGACAGGGAGAGGAGACCCAGTACTTC	CASSTRQGEETQYF
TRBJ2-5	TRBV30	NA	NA	TGTGCCTGGAGTGTACCCGTGGGGGGCCAAGAGACCCAGTACTTC	CAWSVPVGGQETQYF
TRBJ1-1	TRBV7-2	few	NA	TGTGCCAGCAGTCGGGGGGGTGTGGGTTTAACTGAAGCTTTCTTT	CASSRGGVGLTEAFF
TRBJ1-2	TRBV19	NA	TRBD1	TGTGCCAGTAGTATCCGGGACAGGTCCCTTCCTATCGGCTACACCTTC	CASSIRDRSLPIGYTF